These 11 T cell receptor beta chains originate from one sample sequenced in a study of cytomegalovirus exposure and HLA in healthy donors. Researchers ran the PCR with 60 Vbeta and 13 Jbeta primers. Only in-frame clones appear in the TCRdb table, and some are missing; sequencing was by immunoSEQ multiplex PCR. The repertoire consists of 150,000 to 180,000 clones, with around 80% occurring once and the leading ten covering 13%. The sequencing sample was made of PBMCs. The source is a man in his thirties or forties in good health and CMV-seropositive.

The chain carries TRBV29-1 and TRBJ2-1, with 8 bases identical to TRBD2. The CDR3 consists of 16 residues. Germline CDR1 SQVTM, CDR2 ANQGSEA. Trimming at V came to 0 bases and at J to 7 bases, leaving 11 bases not matched to a gene. Written as DNA, the CDR3 is TGCAGCGTTGAAGATCATGGCCTAGCGGGTTGGAATGAGCAGTTCTTC. This encodes CSVEDHGLAGWNEQFF.

This chain connects TRBV7-9 to TRBJ2-1, with D tentatively TRBD2 (6 bases). Germline V lookup: CDR1 SEHNR, CDR2 FQNEAQ (reference sequence). The CDR3 contains 15 residues. Trimming shortened V by 2 bases and J by 7 bases, and 15 bases separated the two germline ends. The CDR3 region is CASSLTSGEGNEQFF. Written as DNA, the CDR3 is TGTGCCAGCAGCTTAACGTCGGGAGAAGGGAATGAGCAGTTCTTC.

This clone was found a few times. V and J are TRBV6-4 and TRBJ1-2; 11 nucleotides agree with TRBD1. The ends lost 4 bases at V and 8 bases at J; junction bases unmatched: 6. CDR3 size: 14 residues. CDR1 is MRHNA and CDR2 is SNTAGT in the germline V gene. In DNA form, the CDR3 reads TGTGCCAGCAGTGTGGTTGGGACAGGGGGAGGCTACACCTTC. Translating it yields CASSVVGTGGGYTF.

This sequence joins TRBV7-2 and TRBJ2-5, with D perhaps TRBD2 (6 bases). The J call may be in error: the DNA end matches TRBJ2-7 better. The CDR3 length is 14 residues. Germline V gene data show CDR1 as SGHTA and CDR2 as FQGNSA. The chain's CDR3 is CASIEGGGITEQYF. Written as DNA, the CDR3 is TGTGCCAGCATCGAAGGTGGCGGGATTACCGAGCAGTACTTC.

The rearrangement joins TRBV10-3 to TRBJ1-3, with 9 bases lining up with TRBD1. Trimming at V came to 4 bases and at J to 1 base, leaving 5 bases not matched to a gene. This CDR3 has 16 amino acids. Germline V gives CDR1 ENHRY, CDR2 SYGVKD. In DNA, the CDR3 is TGTGCCATCAGTGGGACAGGGGTTTCGTCTGGAAACACCATATATTTT. Translated, it gives CAISGTGVSSGNTIYF.

The chain's CDR3 is CASSAPGGRNEQFF. CDR3 bases: TGTGCCAGCAGTGCGCCGGGCGGGAGGAATGAGCAGTTCTTC. The rearrangement links TRBV25-1 to TRBJ2-1, with 8 bases identical to TRBD2. The junction had 6 bases not matched to a gene; V was cut back by 4 bases and J by 7 bases. This CDR3 region has 14 residues. Germline loops: CDR1 MGHDK, CDR2 SYGVNS.

The chain is built from TRBV13 and TRBJ1-5, with 7 bases aligning to TRBD1. Germline V CDR1 and CDR2: PRHDT, FYEKMQ (reference sequence). This CDR3 contains 13 residues. V shed 5 bases, J shed 5 bases, and the junction held 3 bases outside the gene matches. The CDR3 DNA follows: TGTGCCAGCAGCCTCGACAGGGATCAGCCCCAGCATTTT. As protein: CASSLDRDQPQHF.

The V gene is TRBV5-4, the J gene TRBJ1-1, with 7 positions matching TRBD1. Germline V CDR1 and CDR2: SGHNT, YYREEE (reference sequence). Trimming removed 0 bases from V and 11 bases from J; junction bases left unmatched: 10. The CDR3 has 14 residues. CDR3 sequence: CASSLEVVGRGAFF. The CDR3 nucleotides are TGTGCCAGCAGCTTGGAGGTGGTGGGCAGGGGGGCTTTCTTT.

The chain links TRBV4-2 to TRBJ2-1; TRBD2 agrees at 8 bases. J was trimmed by 0 bases and V by 1 base; bases with no gene match: 2. This CDR3 is built from 16 residues. Germline V lookup: CDR1 LGHNA, CDR2 YNFKEQ. The CDR3 DNA is TGTGCCAGCAGCCAAGGGGCGGGAGGCTCCTACAATGAGCAGTTCTTC. It translates to CASSQGAGGSYNEQFF.

The rearrangement joins TRBV4-1 to TRBJ1-4; D may be TRBD1 (5 bases). The V end was cut by 7 bases, the J end by 5 bases, with 11 bases between. Germline V lookup: CDR1 MGHRA, CDR2 YSYEKL. This CDR3 has 13 amino acids. CDR3 in DNA: TGCGCCAGCAAGGGGAGCGGGAATGAAAAACTGTTTTTT. Protein: CASKGSGNEKLFF.

With respect to this clone: Germline is not matched at one junction end, which may reflect a read error. This specimen includes other DNA sequences encoding the same CDR3. This chain connects TRBV7-9 to TRBJ2-7; a weak D match, TRBD1 (5 bases). The CDR3 covers 12 residues. CDR1 SEHNR and CDR2 FQNEAQ come from the germline V gene (reference sequence). The CDR3 region has the DNA TGTTCCAGCAGCTTCGACAGCTACGAGCAGTACTTC. Protein sequence: CSSSFDSYEQYF. The variable domain in full, with the rest retrieved from reference TRBV7-9 and TRBJ2-7, is DTGVSQNPRHKITKRGQNVTFRCDPISEHNRLYWYRQTLGQGPEFLTYFQNEAQLEKSRLLSDRFSAERPKGSFSTLEIQRTEQGDSAMYLCSSSFDSYEQYFGPGTRLTVT.